Reported below is one T cell receptor (beta chain). This may be a read error: a much more frequent sequence differs by one nucleotide. No treatment of any kind had been given to any patient before thyroid surgery. These data belong to a study of metastatic and nonmetastatic thyroid tumors. TCRdb reprocessed the PCR reads using MiXCR. The sample records some 18,000 clones, 34% being singletons. CDR1 SGHTA and CDR2 FQGNSA come from the germline V gene. V gave up 4 bases and J gave up 5 bases, with 12 bases separating them. CDR3 length equals 13 residues. The sequence was collected from a male donor with papillary thyroid cancer or a benign thyroid nodule (not recorded which). Some clones in this sample may be carry-over from other donors' samples. The specimen sequenced was tumor tissue. The chain employs TRBV7-2 and TRBJ2-7; no definite D call. CDR3 sequence reads: CASSSPYSHEQYF. The DNA of the CDR3 is TGTGCCAGCAGCTCTCCCTATTCCCACGAGCAGTACTTC.